This is a list of T cell receptor beta chains from one sample in a study of naive and memory T cell subsets. In TCRdb, the UMI-ligation and nested PCR reads were re-called with MiXCR into one record per CDR3 protein. The table lists 95,000 to 150,000 distinct CDR3 sequences, 35% to 40% of them singletons. What was sequenced was central memory CD4+ T cells from blood. These receptors all come from a human donor in good health. Both conserved end residues are part of each CDR3. The order of the fields is D gene, clone size, J gene, V gene, CDR3 DNA, CDR3 protein. The D gene is left open where the match is weak. Expanded clones are given a class, and other clones once, few, many or no size at all.

D: -; size: -; J: TRBJ2-3; V: TRBV6-6; DNA: TGTGCCAGCAGTCACCCTCGGCGAGAGCCTAGCACAGATACGCAGTATTTT; CDR3: CASSHPRREPSTDTQYF
D: -; size: -; J: TRBJ2-7; V: TRBV19; DNA: TGTGCCAGTAGAAACGGGGGTTCCTCCTACGAGCAGTACTTC; CDR3: CASRNGGSSYEQYF
D: -; size: -; J: TRBJ1-3; V: TRBV19; DNA: TGTGCCAGTGGTACGGGCTCTGGAAACACCATATATTTT; CDR3: CASGTGSGNTIYF
D: TRBD2; size: -; J: TRBJ2-7; V: TRBV28; DNA: TGTGCCAGCAGCCTAACTAGCGGGAGCCGGCCTTTCTACGAGCAGTACTTC; CDR3: CASSLTSGSRPFYEQYF
D: TRBD1; size: few; J: TRBJ2-2; V: TRBV2; DNA: TGTGCCAGCAGGGGACAGGCCGGGGAGCTGTTTTTT; CDR3: CASRGQAGELFF
D: TRBD2; size: few; J: TRBJ2-2; V: TRBV20-1; DNA: TGCAGTGCTAGGGCTCGGCTAGCGGGAGGGTTGTTCACCGGGGAGCTGTTTTTT; CDR3: CSARARLAGGLFTGELFF
D: TRBD1; size: few; J: TRBJ2-2; V: TRBV6-2/TRBV6-3; DNA: TGTGCCAGCAGTACGGACAGGGGAGCAGCGCCAAGCACCGGGGAGCTGTTTTTT; CDR3: CASSTDRGAAPSTGELFF
D: -; size: -; J: TRBJ2-1; V: TRBV7-9; DNA: TGTGCCAGCACGCCGACTAGCTCCTACAATGAGCAGTTCTTC; CDR3: CASTPTSSYNEQFF
D: TRBD2; size: -; J: TRBJ2-1; V: TRBV28; DNA: TGTGCCAGCACAGGCGGGGGGCGCGGGAGCAATGAGCAGTTCTTC; CDR3: CASTGGGRGSNEQFF
D: -; size: -; J: TRBJ1-2; V: TRBV28; DNA: TGTGCCAGCAGTTCCGAATCGGCGGGGGCGCGGGGCTATGGCTACACCTTC; CDR3: CASSSESAGARGYGYTF
D: TRBD2; size: many; J: TRBJ2-1; V: TRBV20-1; DNA: TGCAGTGCTAGAGAGTCGGCGGGAGGGCCATACAATGAGCAGTTCTTC; CDR3: CSARESAGGPYNEQFF
D: -; size: -; J: TRBJ2-1; V: TRBV7-3; DNA: TGTGCCAGCAGCTTTGGGGGCCGGAACAATGAGCAGTTCTTC; CDR3: CASSFGGRNNEQFF
D: -; size: once; J: TRBJ1-2; V: TRBV6-1; DNA: TGTGCCAGCAGGGGCGCATTAAACTATGGCTACACCTTC; CDR3: CASRGALNYGYTF
D: TRBD1; size: once; J: TRBJ1-6; V: TRBV6-5; DNA: TGTGCCAGCAGTTACAGGGGGGGTCGGGACAGAAATAATTCACCCCTCCACTTT; CDR3: CASSYRGGRDRNNSPLHF
D: -; size: -; J: TRBJ1-4; V: TRBV20-1; DNA: TGCACCACCGGACTTAATGAAAAACTGTTTTTT; CDR3: CTTGLNEKLFF
D: -; size: few; J: TRBJ2-7; V: TRBV7-2; DNA: TGTGCCAGCAGCAAAACGGGAGCGGAAGCTGGCGAGCAGTACTTC; CDR3: CASSKTGAEAGEQYF
D: TRBD1; size: -; J: TRBJ1-2; V: TRBV28; DNA: TGTGCCAGCAGCTCCTGGGGACAGGGGTCGAACTATGGCTACACCTTC; CDR3: CASSSWGQGSNYGYTF
D: -; size: -; J: TRBJ1-5; V: TRBV7-8; DNA: TGTGCCAGCAGCTTACTCATGGGGGCGAACCAGCCCCAGCATTTT; CDR3: CASSLLMGANQPQHF
D: -; size: -; J: TRBJ1-1; V: TRBV6-5; DNA: TGTGCCAGCAGTTACGTAGGAGCGGGTTCGAACACTGAAGCTTTCTTT; CDR3: CASSYVGAGSNTEAFF
D: TRBD2; size: few; J: TRBJ2-3; V: TRBV15; DNA: TGTGCCACCCAGAGTGGGAGGGGTTGGAGCACAGATACGCAGTATTTT; CDR3: CATQSGRGWSTDTQYF
D: -; size: few; J: TRBJ2-1; V: TRBV5-1; DNA: TGCGCCAGCAGTCCCCCTCCCCCCTACAATGAGCAGTTCTTC; CDR3: CASSPPPPYNEQFF
D: TRBD1; size: many; J: TRBJ2-7; V: TRBV20-1; DNA: TGCAGTGCGGGTCGACAGGGGAGCTCCTACGAGCAGTACTTC; CDR3: CSAGRQGSSYEQYF
D: -; size: few; J: TRBJ2-5; V: TRBV6-2/TRBV6-3; DNA: TGTGCCAGCAGGTCGGAGGGCCGAGAGACCCAGTACTTC; CDR3: CASRSEGRETQYF
D: -; size: few; J: TRBJ2-1; V: TRBV11-2; DNA: TGTGCCAGCAGCTTCATCGGGGCCAATGAGCAGTTCTTC; CDR3: CASSFIGANEQFF
D: -; size: -; J: TRBJ2-7; V: TRBV7-8; DNA: TGTGCCAGCAGCTACGCCGGGACCCCTCCTAGGAAGTACTTC; CDR3: CASSYAGTPPRKYF
D: -; size: -; J: TRBJ2-1; V: TRBV27; DNA: TGTGCCAGCAGTTCCAGCGGAAGACTCTCCTACAATGAGCAGTTCTTC; CDR3: CASSSSGRLSYNEQFF
D: TRBD2; size: many; J: TRBJ2-1; V: TRBV11-3; DNA: TGTGCCAGCAGCCCCCGAGGAGCGGGGGCGTACAATGAGCAGTTCTTC; CDR3: CASSPRGAGAYNEQFF
D: -; size: -; J: TRBJ1-3; V: TRBV11-2; DNA: TGTGCCAGCAGCTGGGTAGGGGCTTCGTCTGGAAACACCATATATTTT; CDR3: CASSWVGASSGNTIYF
D: TRBD1; size: -; J: TRBJ2-7; V: TRBV18; DNA: TGTGCCAGCTCCGACGGGACAGGTTTCTACGAGCAGTACTTC; CDR3: CASSDGTGFYEQYF
D: -; size: -; J: TRBJ2-7; V: TRBV12-3/TRBV12-4; DNA: TGTGCCAGCAGAGGACTCCGGGGGGAGCAGTACTTC; CDR3: CASRGLRGEQYF
D: -; size: few; J: TRBJ2-3; V: TRBV7-2; DNA: TGTGCCAGCAGCCCGCAGGGAAGTGGACCTACGCAGTATTTT; CDR3: CASSPQGSGPTQYF
D: TRBD1; size: few; J: TRBJ1-1; V: TRBV10-3; DNA: TGTGCCATCAGTGAGGGGACAGGGGCTTTCTTT; CDR3: CAISEGTGAFF
D: TRBD2; size: -; J: TRBJ2-3; V: TRBV6-6; DNA: TGTGCCAGCAACAAGGGCGGGAGCAGCACAGATACGCAGTATTTT; CDR3: CASNKGGSSTDTQYF
D: TRBD1; size: -; J: TRBJ2-5; V: TRBV9; DNA: TGTGCCAGCAGCGTAGGGACAGGGAGAGAGACCCAGTACTTC; CDR3: CASSVGTGRETQYF
D: -; size: few; J: TRBJ2-3; V: TRBV14; DNA: TGTGCCAGCAGCCAAGATTACAGGGCAGATACGCAGTATTTT; CDR3: CASSQDYRADTQYF
D: -; size: many; J: TRBJ2-7; V: TRBV20-1; DNA: TGCAGTGCTAGAGATTACTGGGAGAAGGGGTACTTC; CDR3: CSARDYWEKGYF
D: -; size: -; J: TRBJ1-6; V: TRBV7-9; DNA: TGTGCCAGCAGCTTAAGGGCAGGTATCAATTCACCCCTCCACTTT; CDR3: CASSLRAGINSPLHF
D: -; size: -; J: TRBJ1-5; V: TRBV7-2; DNA: TGTGCCAGCAGCGCCTATTATAGCAATCAGCCCCAGCATTTT; CDR3: CASSAYYSNQPQHF
D: -; size: -; J: TRBJ2-3; V: TRBV25-1; DNA: TGTGCCAGCAGTGATATTTGGGCGGGCAGCACAGATACGCAGTATTTT; CDR3: CASSDIWAGSTDTQYF
D: -; size: once; J: TRBJ2-7; V: TRBV28; DNA: TGTGCCAGCAGTTTATGGTGGGGCCCCCACGAGCAGTACTTC; CDR3: CASSLWWGPHEQYF
D: TRBD1; size: -; J: TRBJ2-7; V: TRBV25-1; DNA: TGTGCCAGCAGCCTTCTAGGGGACAGGCCCTACGAGCAGTACTTC; CDR3: CASSLLGDRPYEQYF
D: -; size: few; J: TRBJ2-1; V: TRBV18; DNA: TGTGCCAGCTCACCGTTTAGGAATGAGCAGTTCTTC; CDR3: CASSPFRNEQFF
D: -; size: few; J: TRBJ2-1; V: TRBV5-4; DNA: TGTGCCAGCAGCCGAGCTCTAAATCCGAGAGGCAATGAGCAGTTCTTC; CDR3: CASSRALNPRGNEQFF
D: TRBD2; size: -; J: TRBJ2-1; V: TRBV20-1; DNA: TGCAGTGCTAGAGCTACACTAGCGGGAGGAGTTGAGCAGTTCTTC; CDR3: CSARATLAGGVEQFF
D: TRBD2; size: -; J: TRBJ2-1; V: TRBV9; DNA: TGTGCCAGCAGCGTAAGGCGGGAGGGTGAGCAGTTCTTC; CDR3: CASSVRREGEQFF
D: TRBD1; size: -; J: TRBJ1-1; V: TRBV9; DNA: TGTGCCAGCAGCCCCCGGACAGGGCCGAACACTGAAGCTTTCTTT; CDR3: CASSPRTGPNTEAFF
D: -; size: -; J: TRBJ1-6; V: TRBV4-1; DNA: TGCGCCAGCAGCCAAGATCTCATCGGGGGATCACCCCTCCACTTT; CDR3: CASSQDLIGGSPLHF
D: -; size: -; J: TRBJ2-7; V: TRBV20-1; DNA: TGCAGTGCTAACGGGATGGCGACTTACGAGCAGTACTTC; CDR3: CSANGMATYEQYF
D: -; size: few; J: TRBJ1-1; V: TRBV4-3; DNA: TGCGCCAGCAGCCAAGATCTGGGAGGCGAAGCTTTCTTT; CDR3: CASSQDLGGEAFF
D: -; size: -; J: TRBJ2-2; V: TRBV28; DNA: TGTGCCAGCAGGAAACCGCAGGGGAACACCGGGGAGCTGTTTTTT; CDR3: CASRKPQGNTGELFF
D: TRBD2; size: -; J: TRBJ2-4; V: TRBV7-2; DNA: TGTGCCAGCAGCTCCTCAGCCGGGACTACTATTAAGAACATTCAGTACTTC; CDR3: CASSSSAGTTIKNIQYF
D: TRBD2; size: -; J: TRBJ2-3; V: TRBV20-1; DNA: TGCAGTGCTGCATCCCCCGGACTAGCGGGAGCGAGCACAGATACGCAGTATTTT; CDR3: CSAASPGLAGASTDTQYF
D: TRBD1; size: -; J: TRBJ1-2; V: TRBV29-1; DNA: TGCAGCGTTACCAGGGGGCGAGAAGGCTACACCTTC; CDR3: CSVTRGREGYTF
D: TRBD2; size: -; J: TRBJ2-2; V: TRBV28; DNA: TGTGACAGCAGTCCGGGACTAGCGGTGAACACCGGGGAGCTGTTTTTT; CDR3: CDSSPGLAVNTGELFF
D: -; size: many; J: TRBJ2-7; V: TRBV13; DNA: TGTGCCAGCAGCTTTAGACGCTCCTACGAGCAGTACTTC; CDR3: CASSFRRSYEQYF